The clone carrying this TCR beta chain was counted between two and nine times. The sample is drawn from a study of blood T cell repertoires in COVID-19. Study overall: Samples representing acute and convalescent COVID-19 were sourced from the United States, Italy and Spain. PBMCs, B-cell-depleted T cells, or T cells provided the cDNA or gDNA that made up the material.

There are 16 residues in the CDR3. CDR1 is SGHRS and CDR2 is YFSETQ in the germline V gene. With 3 bases removed from V and 2 bases from J, the gap between germline ends came to 14 bases. Original processing methods: Estimation of nucleated cell counts was performed using reference gene primer amplification. The repertoire was sequenced with immunoSEQ multiplex PCR; TCRdb's copy has only in-frame clones and lacks some. The V and J calls and clone size were taken over from that table, and D and trimming were inferred from the DNA. The sample gives 65,000 to 70,000 clones, roughly 80% of which show up once; about 15% is in the top ten.

The sample consisted of peripheral blood. The genes are TRBV5-1 and TRBJ2-2; D possibly corresponds to TRBD1 (7 bases). The receptor comes from a man older than 75 with active COVID-19. The DNA for the CDR3 is TGCGCCAGCAGCTCAGGGGGGTACCGAAACACCGGGGAGCTGTTTTTT. This encodes CASSSGGYRNTGELFF.